The clone carrying this T cell receptor (beta chain) appeared a single time. Its matching antigen is unknown. CDR1 and CDR2 from the germline V gene are WSHSY and SAAADI. The V end was cut by 4 bases, the J end by 3 bases, with 10 bases between. CDR3 size: 13 residues. The data derive from a study of T cell responses to AZD1222 COVID-19 vaccine. Overall study results and limits: The repertoires were collected only after the peak T cell response.

Sequencing used immunoSEQ multiplex PCR; TCRdb keeps in-frame clones, though not all of them. The sample gives around 150,000 clones, about 93% of which show up once; 4.5% to 6.5% is in the top ten. The receptor was derived from an adult in good health. Sequenced material: peripheral blood, taken on day 0 of AZD1222 vaccination. This sequence joins TRBV10-2 and TRBJ2-7, with D unclear. The CDR3 sequence: CASSGSNNYEQYF. Written as DNA, the CDR3 is TGCGCCAGCAGTGGGAGTAACAACTACGAGCAGTACTTC.